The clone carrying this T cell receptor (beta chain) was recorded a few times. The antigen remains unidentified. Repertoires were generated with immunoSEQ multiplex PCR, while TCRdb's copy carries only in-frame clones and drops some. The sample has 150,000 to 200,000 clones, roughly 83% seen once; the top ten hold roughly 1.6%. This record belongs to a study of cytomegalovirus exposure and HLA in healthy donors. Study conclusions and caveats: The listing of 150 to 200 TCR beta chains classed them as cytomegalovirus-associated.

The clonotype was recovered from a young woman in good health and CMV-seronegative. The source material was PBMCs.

The DNA for the CDR3 is TGTGCCACCGAACCGGGACAGGGATTGGGTTCACCCCTCCACTTT. Translating gives CATEPGQGLGSPLHF. V gene TRBV25-1 combines with J gene TRBJ1-6; 9 positions agree with TRBD1. Germline-derived CDR1 and CDR2 are MGHDK and SYGVNS. V lost 10 bases to trimming and J lost 9 bases; unmatched junction nucleotides: 13. The CDR3 is 15 residues long. Full variable domain (outside the CDR3, taken from reference TRBV25-1 and TRBJ1-6): EADIYQTPRYLVIGTGKKITLECSQTMGHDKMYWYQQDPGMELHLIHYSYGVNSTEKGDLSSESTVSRIRTEHFPLTLESARPSHTSQYLCATEPGQGLGSPLHFGNGTRLTVT.